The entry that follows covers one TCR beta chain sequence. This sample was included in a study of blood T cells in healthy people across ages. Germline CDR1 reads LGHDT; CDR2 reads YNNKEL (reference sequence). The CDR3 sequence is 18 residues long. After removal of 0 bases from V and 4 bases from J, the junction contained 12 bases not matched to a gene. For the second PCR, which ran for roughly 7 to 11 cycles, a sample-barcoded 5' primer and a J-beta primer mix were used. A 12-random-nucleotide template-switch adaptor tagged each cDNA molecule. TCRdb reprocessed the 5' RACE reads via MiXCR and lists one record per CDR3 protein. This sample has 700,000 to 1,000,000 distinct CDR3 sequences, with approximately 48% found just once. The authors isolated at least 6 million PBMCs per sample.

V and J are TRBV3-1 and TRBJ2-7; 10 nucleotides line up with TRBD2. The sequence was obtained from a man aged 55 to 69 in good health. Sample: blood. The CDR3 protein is CASSQDLVAGGIKYEQYF. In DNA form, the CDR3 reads TGTGCCAGCAGCCAAGATCTGGTAGCGGGGGGTATAAAGTACGAGCAGTACTTC.